These 8 T cell receptor beta chains came from one sample sequenced in a study of T cell repertoires in cytomegalovirus infection. Their cognate antigens are unknown. TCRdb reprocessed the reads via MiXCR and lists one record per CDR3 protein. The sample has roughly 500,000 distinct CDR3 sequences, 25% to 35% seen once; the top ten hold around a sixth. The specimen was cultured PBMCs, collected from culture after CMV antigen stimulation. These receptors all stem from a human donor in good health (CMV status not recorded). Some clones in this sample may be carry-over from other donors' samples.

The chain carries TRBV27 and TRBJ2-5; weak D call: TRBD2 (6 bases). CDR1 is MNHEY and CDR2 is SMNVEV in the germline V gene (reference sequence). V was shortened by 5 bases and J by 3 bases, with 19 bases between the two germline ends. There are 16 residues in the CDR3. The chain's CDR3 is CASSRGLARVKETQYF. In nucleotides, the CDR3 is TGTGCCAGCAGTAGAGGGCTAGCGAGAGTTAAAGAGACCCAGTACTTC.

This clonotype was recorded a few times. The V call is TRBV7-2, the J call TRBJ1-5; D not resolved. V was pared by 0 bases and J by 3 bases, with 12 bases between. This CDR3 region has 16 residues. CDR1 and CDR2 from the germline V gene are SGHTA and FQGNSA. As DNA, the CDR3 is TGTGCCAGCAGCTTAGCGAATATCGCAACCAATCAGCCCCAGCATTTT. Translating gives CASSLANIATNQPQHF.

This clonotype has a single count. The genes are TRBV20-1 and TRBJ2-3; the match to TRBD2 covers 11 bases. After removal of 0 bases from V and 7 bases from J, the junction contained 15 bases not matched to a gene. This CDR3 is 18 amino acids long. Per germline, CDR1 DFQATT and CDR2 SNEGSKA (reference sequence). CDR3 protein: CSARDRAPTSGRTNTQYF. As DNA, the CDR3 is TGCAGTGCTAGAGATCGAGCCCCAACTAGCGGGAGAACGAATACGCAGTATTTT.

This chain uses TRBV9 with TRBJ1-2, with 8 bases that match TRBD1. This CDR3 is 15 amino acids long. Germline assignment: CDR1 SGDLS and CDR2 YYNGEE. V shed 3 bases and J 6 bases; nucleotides not matched to a gene: 10. In nucleotides, the CDR3 is TGTGCCAGCAGCGAGCGGGAAACAGGGGGGGATGGCTACACCTTC. It specifies CASSERETGGDGYTF.

This clonotype was detected many times. The J gene is TRBJ2-3, the V gene TRBV7-2; D call uncertain. Trimming took 5 bases from V and 0 from J, leaving 9 bases between them. This CDR3 region has 14 residues. Germline loops: CDR1 SGHTA, CDR2 FQGNSA. The CDR3 loop reads CASSPYDSTDTQYF. Written as DNA, the CDR3 is TGTGCCAGCAGCCCCTACGATAGCACAGATACGCAGTATTTT.

The J gene is TRBJ1-1, the V gene TRBV27, with TRBD1 matching 9 bases. This CDR3 has 14 residues. Looked up from germline, CDR1 is MNHEY and CDR2 is SMNVEV (reference sequence). The junction had 8 bases not matched to a gene; V was cut back by 7 bases and J by 5 bases. Written as DNA, the CDR3 is TGTGCCAGCACGAGACAGGGGGAGGGGACTGAAGCTTTCTTT. Residues: CASTRQGEGTEAFF.

The chain joins TRBV15 to TRBJ2-5; D is unresolved. Per the germline V gene, CDR1 is LNHNV and CDR2 is YYDKDF (reference sequence). V was trimmed by 0 bases and J by 3 bases, leaving 8 bases between them. The CDR3 is 14 residues long. CDR3 coding DNA: TGTGCCACCAGCAGAGATAAAGGAGAAGAGACCCAGTACTTC. Translating gives CATSRDKGEETQYF.

V is TRBV6-2 or TRBV6-3 and J is TRBJ2-7, with D perhaps matching TRBD1 (5 bases). Germline values: CDR1 MNHEY, CDR2 SVGEGT. The V and J ends lost 2 bases and 7 bases respectively, with 6 bases between them. The CDR3 spans 11 residues. The CDR3 spells CASSYGAEQYF. CDR3 in DNA: TGTGCCAGCAGTTACGGGGCGGAGCAGTACTTC.